The TCR beta chain under discussion was sequenced for a study of monozygotic twins with inflammatory bowel disease. The study's findings and limits: Healthy co-twins showed greater TCRbeta diversity (inverse Simpson) than IBD patients.

About this clonotype itself: Its target is not known.

The authors drew approximately 2.3 ml of blood from each donor. Every TCR library consumed 3500 ng of total RNA. The template-switching step introduced UMIs that carried a 6-nucleotide sample barcode. Using the 5' RACE reads, TCRdb records one entry per CDR3 protein without DNA. Here the sample table reports under 150,000 distinct CDR3 sequences. CDR3 length: 12 residues. The germline V gene encodes CDR1 DFQATT and CDR2 SNEGSKA (reference sequence). The source material was blood. The chain employs TRBV20-1 and TRBJ2-7; TCRdb proposes TRBD1, but this gene call is untestable without DNA. The TCR was taken from a human donor with ulcerative colitis or Crohn's disease, or a healthy co-twin of an affected twin (not recorded which). CDR3 protein: CSATGGSYEQYF.